Presented here are 13 T cell receptor beta chains from one specimen sequenced in a study of cytomegalovirus exposure and HLA in healthy donors. Assay: immunoSEQ multiplex PCR; the TCRdb copy retains only in-frame clones and omits some. The sample lists around 300,000 clones, about 86% occurring once. Sequencing was performed on PBMCs. The receptors here all came from a woman aged 18-35 years in good health and CMV-seronegative.

The J gene is TRBJ1-1, the V gene TRBV5-1, with TRBD1 matching 9 bases. Germline trimming cut 3 bases from V and 0 bases from J; bases unmatched to any gene: 3. The CDR3 length is 15 residues. Germline CDR1 and CDR2: SGHRS and YFSETQ. CDR3 amino acids: CASSSTGGMNTEAFF. The CDR3 coding sequence is TGCGCCAGCAGCTCGACAGGGGGAATGAACACTGAAGCTTTCTTT.

In the case of this clone: The same CDR3 arises from other DNA sequences in this sample as well. The genes are TRBV5-1 and TRBJ2-2; 8 nucleotides match TRBD2. Germline assignment: CDR1 SGHRS and CDR2 YFSETQ. V shed 4 bases and J 4 bases; nucleotides not matched to a gene: 3. The CDR3 runs to 14 residues. The CDR3 nucleotides read TGCGCCAGCAGCCTGGCGGGGGGCACCGGGGAGCTGTTTTTT. Its translation: CASSLAGGTGELFF.

The chain recombines TRBV2 with TRBJ2-7; 9 bases agree with TRBD1. CDR3 size: 14 residues. From germline, CDR1 is SNHLY and CDR2 FYNNEI. The ends lost 4 bases at V and 2 bases at J; junction bases unmatched: 3. CDR3 nucleotides: TGTGCCAGCAGTGGAAGGACAGGGGCCTACGAGCAGTACTTC. It yields the protein CASSGRTGAYEQYF.

V gene TRBV27 combines with J gene TRBJ2-7; possibly TRBD1 for D (6 bases). Germline assignment: CDR1 MNHEY and CDR2 SMNVEV (reference sequence). V was shortened by 0 bases and J by 2 bases, with 11 bases between the two germline ends. This CDR3 has 15 amino acids. This CDR3 reads CASSLSTGGTYEQYF. In nucleotides, the CDR3 is TGTGCCAGCAGTTTATCGACAGGTGGTACCTACGAGCAGTACTTC.

The V call is TRBV11-2, the J call TRBJ2-1, with TRBD2 as a possible D gene (5 bases). Between the trimmed V and J ends, which lost 4 bases and 4 bases, there was a span of 8 bases. CDR3 length: 13 residues. CDR1 is SGHAT and CDR2 is FQNNGV in the germline V gene. Here the CDR3 reads CASSYGIYNEQFF. The CDR3 region has the DNA TGTGCCAGCAGCTACGGGATTTACAATGAGCAGTTCTTC.

The chain recombines TRBV7-9 with TRBJ1-1; weak D call: TRBD1 (6 bases). Between the trimmed V and J ends, which lost 0 bases and 8 bases, there was a span of 10 bases. The V gene's germline CDR1 is SEHNR and CDR2 FQNEAQ (reference sequence). There are 13 residues in the CDR3. CDR3 loop: CASSLAPGDEAFF. The CDR3 DNA follows: TGTGCCAGCAGCTTAGCGCCAGGGGACGAAGCTTTCTTT.

The CDR3 loop reads CASSSSGINQPQHF. Written as DNA, the CDR3 is TGTGCCAGCAGCTCCTCAGGGATCAATCAGCCCCAGCATTTT. V and J are TRBV7-3 and TRBJ1-5; perhaps TRBD1 as D (5 bases). Trimming took 4 bases from V and 3 from J, leaving 10 bases between them. Germline V gene data show CDR1 as SGHTA and CDR2 as FQGTGA. The CDR3 consists of 14 residues.

The chain joins TRBV6-6 to TRBJ2-1; 7 bases map to TRBD2. V lost 2 bases, J lost 4 bases, and 5 bases stayed unmatched. Looked up from germline, CDR1 is MNHNY and CDR2 is SVGAGI (reference sequence). CDR3 length: 15 amino acids. This chain's CDR3 is CASSYEDGGYNEQFF. The CDR3 region has the DNA TGTGCCAGCAGTTACGAGGACGGGGGGTACAATGAGCAGTTCTTC.

This clone was seen once. The chain uses TRBV6-5 and TRBJ1-1; 8 nucleotides match TRBD1. This CDR3 is 14 amino acids long. CDR1 is MNHEY, CDR2 SVGAGI, per germline. V gave up 4 bases and J gave up 5 bases; unmatched junction bases: 6. The CDR3 region has the DNA TGTGCCAGCAGTTCGCGGGACAGGATGACTGAAGCTTTCTTT. It yields the protein CASSSRDRMTEAFF.

V gene TRBV4-1 combines with J gene TRBJ2-3; D possibly corresponds to TRBD2 (5 bases). This CDR3 has 13 amino acids. The germline CDR1 and CDR2 sequences are MGHRA and YSYEKL. V shed 1 base and J shed 9 bases, with 11 bases lying between them. The CDR3 protein is CASSQVSGITQYF. Here the CDR3 DNA reads TGCGCCAGCAGCCAAGTATCCGGGATCACGCAGTATTTT.

The chain joins TRBV4-3 to TRBJ2-2, with D maybe TRBD1 (6 bases). CDR1 and CDR2 from the germline V gene are LGHNA and YSLEER. The V and J ends lost 0 bases and 6 bases respectively, with 20 bases between them. The CDR3 spans 18 residues. The CDR3 nucleotides read TGCGCCAGCAGCCAAGATGGGGTCGGGCAGGGGATCGCCGGGGAGCTGTTTTTT. Its protein is CASSQDGVGQGIAGELFF.

This clone was observed a handful of times. The rearrangement uses TRBV28 and TRBJ1-1; D possibly corresponds to TRBD1 (6 bases). CDR1 is MDHEN and CDR2 is SYDVKM in the germline V gene. This CDR3 region has 12 residues. V gave up 5 bases and J gave up 7 bases, with 11 bases separating them. The CDR3 loop is CASSPYRDEAFF. The CDR3 DNA sequence: TGTGCCAGCAGTCCGTACAGGGATGAAGCTTTCTTT.

The V and J genes are TRBV9 and TRBJ2-1; no clear D gene. The CDR3 spans 13 residues. CDR1 is SGDLS and CDR2 is YYNGEE in the germline V gene. V was shortened by 0 bases and J by 9 bases, with 10 bases between the two germline ends. The CDR3 region is CASSVAAGPEQFF. CDR3 DNA sequence: TGTGCCAGCAGCGTAGCGGCAGGTCCTGAGCAGTTCTTC.